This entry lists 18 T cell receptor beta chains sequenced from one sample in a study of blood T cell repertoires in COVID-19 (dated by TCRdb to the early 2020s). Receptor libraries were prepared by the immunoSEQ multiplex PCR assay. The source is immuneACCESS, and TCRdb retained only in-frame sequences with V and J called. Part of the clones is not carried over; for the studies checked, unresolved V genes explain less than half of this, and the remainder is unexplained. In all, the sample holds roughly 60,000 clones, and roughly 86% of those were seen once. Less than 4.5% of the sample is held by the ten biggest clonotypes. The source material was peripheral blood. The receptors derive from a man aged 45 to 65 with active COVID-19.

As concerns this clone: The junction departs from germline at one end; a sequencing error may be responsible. CDR3 coding DNA: TGTGCCAGCAGCCTCGAGGGCCAAACCCGTTTTCACTTT. Translated, it gives CASSLEGQTRFHF. This chain uses TRBV3-1 (or the pseudogene TRBV3-2) with TRBJ1-1, with no clear D. In germline, CDR1 is LGHDT, CDR2 YNNKEL (reference sequence). This CDR3 contains 13 residues.

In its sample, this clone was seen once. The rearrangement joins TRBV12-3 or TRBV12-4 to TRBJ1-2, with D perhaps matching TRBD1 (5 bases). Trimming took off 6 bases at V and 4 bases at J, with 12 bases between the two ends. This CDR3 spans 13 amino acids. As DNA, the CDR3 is TGTGCCAGCAGCCCCCTAGGGGTCTATGGCTACACCTTC. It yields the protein CASSPLGVYGYTF.

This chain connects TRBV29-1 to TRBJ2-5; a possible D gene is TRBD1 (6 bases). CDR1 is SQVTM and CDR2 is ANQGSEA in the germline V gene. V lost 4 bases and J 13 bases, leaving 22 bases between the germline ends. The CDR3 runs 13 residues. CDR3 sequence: CSVGGRQIPQRYF. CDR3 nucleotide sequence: TGCAGCGTTGGGGGGCGGCAGATCCCGCAGCGGTACTTC. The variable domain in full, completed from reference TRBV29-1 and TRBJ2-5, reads SAVISQKPSRDICQRGTSLTIQCQVDSQVTMMFWYRQQPGQSLTLIATANQGSEATYESGFVIDKFPISRPNLTFSTLTVSNMSPEDSSIYLCSVGGRQIPQRYFGPGTRLLVL.

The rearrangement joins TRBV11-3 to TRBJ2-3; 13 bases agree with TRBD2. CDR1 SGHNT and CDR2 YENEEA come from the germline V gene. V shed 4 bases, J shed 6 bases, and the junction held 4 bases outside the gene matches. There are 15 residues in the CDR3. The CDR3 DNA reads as TGTGCCAGCAGCTCAGCACTAGCGGGGGGGGATACGCAGTATTTT. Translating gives CASSSALAGGDTQYF.

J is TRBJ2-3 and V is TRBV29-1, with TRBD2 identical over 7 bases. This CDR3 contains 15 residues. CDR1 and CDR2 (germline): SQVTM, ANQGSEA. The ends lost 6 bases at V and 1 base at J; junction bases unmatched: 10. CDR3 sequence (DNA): TGCAGCGTCAAAGTCTGGGGGGGTCGCACAGATACGCAGTATTTT. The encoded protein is CSVKVWGGRTDTQYF.

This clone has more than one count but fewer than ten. CDR3 loop: CASSVTGAAHEQYF. The CDR3 DNA is TGTGCCAGCAGCGTCACAGGGGCGGCCCACGAGCAGTACTTC. The chain recombines TRBV9 with TRBJ2-7, with 7 positions matching TRBD1. CDR1 SGDLS and CDR2 YYNGEE come from the germline V gene. This CDR3 comprises 14 residues. The ends lost 2 bases at V and 5 bases at J; junction bases unmatched: 7.

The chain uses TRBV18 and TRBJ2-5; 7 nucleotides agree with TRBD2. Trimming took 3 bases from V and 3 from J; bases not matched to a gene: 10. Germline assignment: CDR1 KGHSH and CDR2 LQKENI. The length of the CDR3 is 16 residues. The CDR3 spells CASSPEGRDGKETQYF. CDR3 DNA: TGTGCCAGCTCACCCGAGGGGAGGGACGGAAAAGAGACCCAGTACTTC.

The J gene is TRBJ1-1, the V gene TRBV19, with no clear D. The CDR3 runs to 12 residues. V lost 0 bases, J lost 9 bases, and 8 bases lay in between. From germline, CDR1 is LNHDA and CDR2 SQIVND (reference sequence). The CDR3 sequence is CASSIEERQAFF. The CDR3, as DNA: TGTGCCAGTAGTATAGAGGAGAGACAAGCTTTCTTT.

As DNA, the CDR3 is TGTGCCAGCAGCACGGGACTAGCGGGGGGGCGAGATACGCAGTATTTT. Translating it yields CASSTGLAGGRDTQYF. The chain carries TRBV7-2 and TRBJ2-3, with 16 bases lining up with TRBD2. Germline V gives CDR1 SGHTA, CDR2 FQGNSA. After removal of 5 bases from V and 5 bases from J, the junction contained 4 bases not matched to a gene. CDR3 length equals 16 residues.

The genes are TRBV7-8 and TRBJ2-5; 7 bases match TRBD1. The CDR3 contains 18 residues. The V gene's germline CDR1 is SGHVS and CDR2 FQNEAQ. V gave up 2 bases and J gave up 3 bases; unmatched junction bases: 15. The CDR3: CASSLLATRTGKKETQYF. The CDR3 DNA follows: TGTGCCAGCAGCTTACTAGCTACCAGGACAGGCAAAAAAGAGACCCAGTACTTC.

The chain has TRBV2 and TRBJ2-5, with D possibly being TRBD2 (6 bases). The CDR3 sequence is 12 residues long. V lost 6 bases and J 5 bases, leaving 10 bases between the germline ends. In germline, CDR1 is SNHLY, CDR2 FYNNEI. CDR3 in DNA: TGTGCCAGCAGCATAGGAGGGGAGACCCAGTACTTC. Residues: CASSIGGETQYF.

The CDR3 region has the DNA TGTGCCAGCAGCTTACAGGGACAGAAAGCTAACTATGGCTACACCTTC. It specifies CASSLQGQKANYGYTF. This sequence joins TRBV7-2 and TRBJ1-2; TRBD1 matches 7 bases. The CDR3 runs to 16 residues. Germline V lookup: CDR1 SGHTA, CDR2 FQGNSA. J gave up 0 bases and V 2 bases, and 6 bases lay outside the gene matches.

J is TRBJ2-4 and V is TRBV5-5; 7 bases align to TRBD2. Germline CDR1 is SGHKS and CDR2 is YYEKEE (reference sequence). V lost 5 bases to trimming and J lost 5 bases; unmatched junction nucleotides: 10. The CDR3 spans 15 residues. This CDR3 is CASRLLSGVENIQYF. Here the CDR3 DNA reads TGTGCCAGCAGGCTATTAAGCGGGGTTGAAAACATTCAGTACTTC.

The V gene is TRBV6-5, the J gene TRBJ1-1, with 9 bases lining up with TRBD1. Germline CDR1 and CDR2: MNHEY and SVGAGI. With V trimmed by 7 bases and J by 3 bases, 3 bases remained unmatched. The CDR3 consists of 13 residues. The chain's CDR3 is CASKGQGYTEAFF. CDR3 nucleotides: TGTGCCAGCAAGGGACAGGGTTACACTGAAGCTTTCTTT.

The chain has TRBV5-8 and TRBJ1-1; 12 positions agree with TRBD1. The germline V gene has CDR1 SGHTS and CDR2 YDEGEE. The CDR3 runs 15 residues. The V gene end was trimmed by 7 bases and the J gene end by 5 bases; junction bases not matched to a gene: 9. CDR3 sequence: CASPGTGGARTEAFF. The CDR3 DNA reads TGTGCCAGCCCCGGGACAGGGGGCGCTCGGACTGAAGCTTTCTTT.

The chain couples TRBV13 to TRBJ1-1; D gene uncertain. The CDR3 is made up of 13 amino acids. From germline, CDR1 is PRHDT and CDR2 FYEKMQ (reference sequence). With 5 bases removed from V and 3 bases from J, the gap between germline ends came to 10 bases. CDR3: CASSPRKYTEAFF. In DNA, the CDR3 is TGTGCCAGCAGCCCGAGGAAGTACACTGAAGCTTTCTTT.

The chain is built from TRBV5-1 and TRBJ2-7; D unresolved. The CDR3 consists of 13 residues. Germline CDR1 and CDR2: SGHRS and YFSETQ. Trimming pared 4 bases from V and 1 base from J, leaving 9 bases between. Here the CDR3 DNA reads TGCGCCAGCAGCCCCCCTCTTTCCTACGAGCAGTACTTC. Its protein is CASSPPLSYEQYF.

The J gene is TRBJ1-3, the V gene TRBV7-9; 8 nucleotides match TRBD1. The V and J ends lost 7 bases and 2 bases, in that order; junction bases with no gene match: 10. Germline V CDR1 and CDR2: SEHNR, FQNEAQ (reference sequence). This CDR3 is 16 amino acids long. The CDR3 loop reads CASTPGQGRTGNTIYF. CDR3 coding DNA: TGTGCCAGCACCCCCGGACAGGGAAGAACTGGAAACACCATATATTTT.